This T cell receptor beta chain was profiled in a study of blood T cell repertoires in COVID-19 (dated by TCRdb to the early 2020s). In terms of the full investigation: Samples covering the acute and convalescent phases of COVID-19 were provided by collaborators in the United States, Italy and Spain. Where HLA class I and class II types were available, the types were taken from metadata supplied by the sample provider, not from assay-based typing. The prospective study material was composed of cDNA or gDNA derived from T cells, B-cell-depleted T cells, or PBMCs. The samples were drawn from two sources: the first 160 participants of the ongoing ImmuneRACE study, and 1,254 subjects contributed by 6 global collaborators. Subjects who had been exposed to COVID-19, were actively infected with it, or had recovered from it provided the deeply sampled blood TCRbeta repertoires that made up the dataset. Nearly every sample came with metadata listing a de-identified subject ID, COVID-19 status, age in years and sex. The repertoires were made available in a free public database intended to serve as a resource for research on the immune response to SARS-CoV-2.

The immunoSEQ Assay, a bias-controlled multiplex PCR, was used to amplify TCRbeta CDR3 regions from genomic DNA. In the original analysis: The number of nucleated cells in each sample was estimated from the amplification of reference gene primers within the assay. To quantify the absolute abundance of each unique TCRbeta CDR3 rearrangement, sequence reads were collapsed and filtered. Productive Simpson clonality was computed per sample as the square root of Simpson's diversity index over productive rearrangements. Entries here come from immuneACCESS through TCRdb and include only in-frame sequences with V and J called. Some clones fail to appear in such tables; in the studies checked, an unresolved V gene covers under half of the shortfall, and the cause of the remainder is unknown. The DNA gave D and trimming, while V, J and clone size come from that table. The sample table shows 390,000 or so clones, and just over 85% are seen once. Roughly 1.4% of the sample belongs to the ten largest clones.

To note about this clone: This receptor's antigen is unknown. No per-base quality is available; no much larger clone lies one base away.

The CDR3 runs 15 residues from the cysteine to the phenylalanine. The retained sequence is limited to the CDR3, 45 bases, with the frame set at the first base. V and J lose 3 bases and 4 bases, and a span of 12 bases separates them. Sequences SNHLY (CDR1) and FYNNEI (CDR2) are obtained from the germline V gene. Collaborating institutions collected whole blood in K2EDTA tubes following their own protocols. For TCRbeta analysis, collaborators shipped samples as frozen whole blood, isolated PBMCs, or DNA extracted from either of those sample types. Results and caveats for the whole study, not just this receptor: How much clinical and demographic metadata was included differed by source and by participant, and the metadata was provided uncurated.

The receptor was derived from a woman in her 30s with active or convalescent COVID-19. The rearranged segments are TRBV2 and TRBJ2-2; the D gene is perhaps TRBD1, from 5 matching bases. The sequencing input was peripheral blood. The DNA is as follows: TGTGCCAGCAGTGAGGAGTGGGGCTTCACCGGGGAGCTGTTTTTT. This is translated as CASSEEWGFTGELFF. With the rest looked up from the reference TRBV2 and TRBJ2-2 genes rather than sequenced, the full variable domain is EPEVTQTPSHQVTQMGQEVILRCVPISNHLYFYWYRQILGQKVEFLVSFYNNEISEKSEIFDDQFSVERPDGSNFTLKIRSTKLEDSAMYFCASSEEWGFTGELFFGEGSRLTVL.